These T cell receptor beta chains were read from a single sample in a study of T cell repertoires in cytomegalovirus infection. A single record per CDR3 protein comes from TCRdb applying MiXCR to the reads. Of 740,000 or so distinct CDR3 sequences in the sample, approximately 34% were seen once. Sequenced input: PBMCs. The receptors shown here come from a human donor in good health (CMV status not recorded). Some clones in this sample may be carry-over from other donors' samples. Both conserved end residues are part of each CDR3. The D gene is left open where the match is weak. Clone sizes are given selectively: once, few, many, or a class where the clone is expanded.

clone size	V gene	D gene	J gene	CDR3 protein	CDR3 DNA
-	TRBV4-2	-	TRBJ2-2	CASSQVAGELFF	TGTGCCAGCAGCCAAGTTGCGGGGGAGCTGTTTTTT
many	TRBV7-8	TRBD2	TRBJ2-3	CASSLRGLAILGISDTQYF	TGTGCCAGCAGCTTACGGGGACTAGCAATCTTGGGGATATCAGATACGCAGTATTTT
-	TRBV29-1	TRBD2	TRBJ2-3	CSVPVGSSGYTDTQYF	TGCAGCGTACCGGTGGGGTCTAGCGGTTACACAGATACGCAGTATTTT
many	TRBV7-8	-	TRBJ2-7	CASSLGSGISEQYF	TGTGCCAGCAGCTTAGGGTCAGGGATATCCGAGCAGTACTTC
-	TRBV6-6	TRBD1	TRBJ1-5	CASSYSSDVGGYSNQPQHF	TGTGCCAGCAGTTACTCATCAGACGTAGGGGGCTATAGCAATCAGCCCCAGCATTTT
many	TRBV7-6	-	TRBJ2-2	CASSLRGHLAENTGELFF	TGTGCCAGCAGCTTAAGGGGGCACCTAGCGGAGAACACCGGGGAGCTGTTTTTT
once	TRBV2	-	TRBJ2-7	CASLTETYEQYF	TGTGCCAGCCTGACTGAGACCTACGAGCAGTACTTC
-	TRBV6-2/TRBV6-3	-	TRBJ2-1	CASSYQVYNEQFF	TGTGCCAGCAGTTACCAGGTCTACAATGAGCAGTTCTTC
-	TRBV3-1	TRBD1	TRBJ2-1	CASSLGTATHNEQFF	TGTGCCAGCAGCCTCGGGACAGCTACACACAATGAGCAGTTCTTC
-	TRBV7-9	TRBD1	TRBJ1-1	CASSPAGTGANTEAFF	TGTGCCAGCAGCCCCGCCGGGACAGGGGCGAACACTGAAGCTTTCTTT
few	TRBV29-1	-	TRBJ1-1	CSVEDRWFRGGNTEAFF	TGCAGCGTTGAAGACAGATGGTTTCGGGGGGGGAACACTGAAGCTTTCTTT
-	TRBV7-2	TRBD2	TRBJ2-1	CASSPGTSGSPFF	TGTGCCAGCAGTCCCGGGACTAGCGGGAGTCCGTTCTTC
-	TRBV11-2	-	TRBJ1-5	CASSLTPLDQPQHF	TGTGCCAGCAGCTTGACCCCCCTCGATCAGCCCCAGCATTTT
-	TRBV5-3	-	TRBJ2-5	CASSFGDAETQYF	TGTGCCAGCAGCTTCGGAGACGCGGAGACCCAGTACTTC
-	TRBV29-1	-	TRBJ1-2	CSVGQDAYGYTF	TGCAGCGTTGGACAGGATGCCTATGGCTACACCTTC
few	TRBV24-1	TRBD1	TRBJ1-1	CATRQTGQNTEAFF	TGTGCCACCCGCCAGACAGGGCAGAACACTGAAGCTTTCTTT
few	TRBV20-1	-	TRBJ1-6	CSARRDTSRNSPLHF	TGCAGTGCTAGGAGGGACACGTCCAGGAATTCACCCCTCCACTTT
many	TRBV7-2	-	TRBJ2-2	CASSGPGLPIGELFF	TGTGCCAGCAGCGGTCCGGGACTGCCTATCGGGGAGCTGTTTTTT
few	TRBV20-1	-	TRBJ2-7	CSATPGPSTDEQYF	TGCAGTGCGACACCGGGCCCATCTACCGACGAGCAGTACTTC
-	TRBV27	-	TRBJ1-3	CASSPDSFSGNTIYF	TGTGCCAGCAGTCCGGATAGTTTCTCTGGAAACACCATATATTTT
-	TRBV10-3	-	TRBJ2-2	CAISEWLPDTGELFF	TGTGCCATCAGTGAGTGGCTCCCCGACACCGGGGAGCTGTTTTTT
few	TRBV6-1	TRBD1	TRBJ1-1	CASSRAGTGNTEAFF	TGTGCCAGCAGTCGCGCCGGGACAGGGAACACTGAAGCTTTCTTT
few	TRBV9	-	TRBJ2-2	CASRGTSDTGELFF	TGTGCCAGCAGGGGGACAAGCGACACCGGGGAGCTGTTTTTT
-	TRBV7-9	-	TRBJ2-3	CTSSLGVVAGKYKDTQYF	TGTACCAGCAGCTTAGGCGTGGTGGCGGGGAAATACAAAGATACGCAGTATTTT
-	TRBV5-1	-	TRBJ1-1	CASSPGMMNTEAFF	TGCGCCAGCAGCCCCGGTATGATGAACACTGAAGCTTTCTTT
once	TRBV7-9	-	TRBJ2-3	CASSRGLPPDTQYF	TGTGCCAGCAGCCGAGGATTACCCCCAGATACGCAGTATTTT
many	TRBV28	-	TRBJ1-2	CASSLGGPNYGYTF	TGTGCCAGCAGCTTGGGAGGACCCAACTATGGCTACACCTTC
-	TRBV11-1	TRBD1	TRBJ1-1	CASSLARDRVSEAFF	TGTGCCAGCAGCTTAGCCCGGGACAGGGTGTCAGAAGCTTTCTTT
few	TRBV7-6	TRBD2	TRBJ2-5	CASSLVTSGPLQETQYF	TGTGCCAGCAGCTTAGTTACTAGCGGGCCGCTCCAAGAGACCCAGTACTTC
-	TRBV10-3	-	TRBJ1-6	CAIGSGSPLHF	TGTGCCATCGGGTCTGGATCACCCCTCCACTTT
few	TRBV5-6	-	TRBJ2-1	CASSLGAHEQFF	TGTGCCAGCAGCTTGGGGGCCCATGAGCAGTTCTTC
many	TRBV7-2	TRBD1	TRBJ1-4	CASSLGGWREKLFF	TGTGCCAGCAGCCTAGGGGGCTGGAGAGAAAAACTGTTTTTT
many	TRBV7-2	TRBD1	TRBJ2-1	CASTLTGGSYNEQFF	TGTGCCAGCACCCTCACAGGGGGATCCTACAATGAGCAGTTCTTC
-	TRBV7-9	-	TRBJ2-7	CASSPTRGADEQYF	TGTGCCAGCAGCCCCACTAGGGGGGCGGACGAGCAGTACTTC
-	TRBV5-1	TRBD2	TRBJ2-3	CASSLVSSGEDTQYF	TGCGCCAGCAGCTTGGTTAGTAGCGGGGAAGATACGCAGTATTTT
many	TRBV6-1	TRBD1	TRBJ1-6	CASGGRTGNSPLHF	TGTGCCAGCGGGGGGAGGACAGGAAATTCACCCCTCCACTTT
-	TRBV20-1	TRBD1	TRBJ1-6	CSASRDRGNSPLHF	TGCAGTGCTAGTCGGGACAGGGGAAATTCACCCCTCCACTTT
-	TRBV7-3	-	TRBJ2-5	CASSWTEGQETQYF	TGTGCCAGCAGCTGGACAGAGGGCCAAGAGACCCAGTACTTC
-	TRBV12-3/TRBV12-4	TRBD1	TRBJ2-7	CASSLGQGAPYEQYF	TGTGCCAGCAGTTTAGGACAGGGGGCCCCCTACGAGCAGTACTTC
-	TRBV20-1	-	TRBJ1-5	CSAPDRTGGGQPQHF	TGCAGTGCTCCCGACCGGACTGGAGGGGGTCAGCCCCAGCATTTT
few	TRBV28	-	TRBJ1-2	CASSPGARRTYTF	TGTGCCAGCAGCCCCGGGGCCCGAAGAACCTACACCTTC
-	TRBV7-9	TRBD1	TRBJ1-6	CASNDRGENSPLHF	TGTGCCAGCAACGACAGGGGGGAAAATTCACCCCTCCACTTT
many	TRBV27	TRBD1	TRBJ2-7	CASSSGGEQYF	TGTGCCAGCAGCTCAGGGGGCGAGCAGTACTTC
once	TRBV19	-	TRBJ1-1	CASSMAKGYTNTEAFF	TGTGCCAGTAGTATGGCGAAGGGGTATACCAACACTGAAGCTTTCTTT
many	TRBV7-2	-	TRBJ1-2	CASSTRSRAGYTF	TGTGCCAGCAGCACCCGATCGAGGGCTGGCTACACCTTC
-	TRBV5-1	TRBD1	TRBJ2-1	CASSLQGVGNEQFF	TGCGCCAGCAGCTTACAGGGGGTTGGCAATGAGCAGTTCTTC
-	TRBV28	TRBD2	TRBJ2-2	CASSSGPGREVNTGELFF	TGTGCCAGCAGCTCTGGTCCTGGGCGGGAGGTTAACACCGGGGAGCTGTTTTTT
-	TRBV7-9	-	TRBJ2-1	CGGAGDEQFF	TGTGGGGGCGCGGGTGATGAGCAGTTCTTC
-	TRBV19	-	TRBJ1-2	CASSILFGMGFYGYTF	TGTGCCAGTAGTATTCTATTCGGCATGGGGTTCTATGGCTACACCTTC
few	TRBV20-1	-	TRBJ1-6	CSARDSGSGTSYNSPLHF	TGCAGTGCTAGAGATTCGGGGTCGGGGACCTCCTATAATTCACCCCTCCACTTT
-	TRBV4-2	TRBD1	TRBJ1-2	CSSSRAGTEYGYTF	TGTTCCAGCAGCCGAGCCGGGACAGAGTATGGCTACACCTTC
few	TRBV12-3/TRBV12-4	TRBD2	TRBJ2-5	CASRTSGGLSGLGAQYF	TGTGCCAGCAGGACTAGCGGAGGTTTGAGCGGCCTAGGTGCCCAGTACTTC
many	TRBV7-3	-	TRBJ1-5	CASSLWENQPQHF	TGTGCCAGCAGCTTATGGGAGAATCAGCCCCAGCATTTT
-	TRBV19	TRBD2	TRBJ2-5	CASSIVPSGGTLTGTQYF	TGTGCCAGTAGTATCGTCCCTAGCGGGGGGACGCTAACGGGGACCCAGTACTTC
-	TRBV6-1	-	TRBJ1-6	CASSEAPPGRSSYNSPLHF	TGTGCCAGCAGTGAAGCGCCCCCAGGGCGGAGCTCCTATAATTCACCCCTCCACTTT